This T cell receptor beta chain originates from a study of CD8 T cells in ankylosing spondylitis. Findings and caveats of the study: Seven to nine highly homologous variants made up a TCR beta motif that seemed to typify ankylosing spondylitis blood.

This clonotype was recorded at least ten times. The antigen is unknown. Making use of molecular barcodes, quantitative 5'-RACE generated TCR beta libraries. One entry per CDR3 protein, called by TCRdb with MiXCR from the 5' RACE reads. The sample carries approximately 290,000 distinct CDR3 sequences, more than 20% recorded once. Trimming removed 6 bases at V and 8 bases at J, with 16 bases between. The CDR3 runs 14 residues. The sample taken for sequencing was blood, either unsorted or a sorted T cell fraction (not recorded which). This receptor was obtained from a female donor with ankylosing spondylitis or in good health (not recorded which). The chain is built from TRBV12-3 or TRBV12-4 and TRBJ1-4; D unclear. The CDR3 loop reads CASRPGIPGEKLFF. DNA of the CDR3: TGTGCCAGCAGGCCCGGGATCCCGGGGGAAAAACTGTTTTTT.